This T cell receptor beta chain emerged from a study of T cell changes during pregnancy in multiple sclerosis. This CDR3 contains 14 residues. Germline assignment: CDR1 MNHEY and CDR2 SVGAGI. J was trimmed by 3 bases and V by 6 bases; bases with no gene match: 4. Sequencing was performed with immunoSEQ multiplex PCR; in TCRdb, only in-frame clones are kept and a portion is missing. The data show 21,000 or so clones, 70% to 90% seen once. The chain recombines TRBV6-5 with TRBJ1-2, with TRBD1 matching over 10 bases. The receptor was derived from a female donor in good health, enrolled as a control in a pregnancy study. The starting material was CD8+ T cells from peripheral blood mononuclear cells, obtained in the second trimester of pregnancy. The CDR3 DNA reads as TGTGCCAGCAGCTACGGACAGGGGGACTATGGCTACACCTTC. Translation gives CASSYGQGDYGYTF.